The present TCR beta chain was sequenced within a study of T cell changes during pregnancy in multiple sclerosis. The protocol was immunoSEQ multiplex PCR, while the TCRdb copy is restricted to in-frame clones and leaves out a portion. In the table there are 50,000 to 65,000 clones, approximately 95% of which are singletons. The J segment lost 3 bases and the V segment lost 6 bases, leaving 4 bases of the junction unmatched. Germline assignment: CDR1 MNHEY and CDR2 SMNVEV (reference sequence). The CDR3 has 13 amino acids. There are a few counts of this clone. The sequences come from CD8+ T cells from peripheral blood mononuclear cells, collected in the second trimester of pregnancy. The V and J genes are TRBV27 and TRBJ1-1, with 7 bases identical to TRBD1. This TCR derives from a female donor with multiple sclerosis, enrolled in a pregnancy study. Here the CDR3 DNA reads TGTGCCAGCAGATTAACAGGGGACACTGAAGCTTTCTTT. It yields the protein CASRLTGDTEAFF.